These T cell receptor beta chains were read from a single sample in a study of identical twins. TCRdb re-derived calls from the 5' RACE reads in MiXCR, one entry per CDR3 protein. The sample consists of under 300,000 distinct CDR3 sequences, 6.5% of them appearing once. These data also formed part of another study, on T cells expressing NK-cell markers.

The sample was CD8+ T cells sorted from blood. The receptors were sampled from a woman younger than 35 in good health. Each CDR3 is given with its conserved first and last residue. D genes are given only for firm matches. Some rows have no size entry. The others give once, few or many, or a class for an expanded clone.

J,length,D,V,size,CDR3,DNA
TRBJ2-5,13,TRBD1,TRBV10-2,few,CASRRQGDETQYF,TGCGCCAGCAGACGACAGGGGGACGAGACCCAGTACTTC
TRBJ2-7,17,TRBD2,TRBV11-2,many,CASSLAPLGGGAYEQYF,TGTGCCAGCAGCTTGGCCCCCCTGGGCGGGGGGGCCTACGAGCAGTACTTC
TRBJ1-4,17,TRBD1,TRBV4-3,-,CASSQVGRGLPNEKLFF,TGCGCCAGCAGCCAAGTAGGCAGGGGGCTTCCTAATGAAAAACTGTTTTTT
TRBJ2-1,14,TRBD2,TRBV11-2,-,CASSHPGTSNEQFF,TGTGCCAGCAGCCACCCCGGGACTAGCAATGAGCAGTTCTTC
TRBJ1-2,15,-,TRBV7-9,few,CASSLVAGAGHGYTF,TGTGCCAGCAGCTTAGTGGCGGGGGCGGGCCATGGCTACACCTTC
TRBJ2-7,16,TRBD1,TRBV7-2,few,CASSLGLRGQSYEQYF,TGTGCCAGCAGCTTAGGACTCAGGGGACAGTCCTACGAGCAGTACTTC
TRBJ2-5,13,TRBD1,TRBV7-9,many,CASSSQGVETQYF,TGTGCCAGCAGCTCACAGGGGGTAGAGACCCAGTACTTC
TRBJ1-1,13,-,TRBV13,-,CASSQTMNTEAFF,TGTGCCAGCAGCCAAACGATGAACACTGAAGCTTTCTTT
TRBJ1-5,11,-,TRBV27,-,CASGGGQPQHF,TGTGCCAGCGGAGGGGGTCAGCCCCAGCATTTT
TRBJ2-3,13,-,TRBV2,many,CASKGGSTDTQYF,TGTGCCAGCAAGGGGGGGAGCACAGATACGCAGTATTTT
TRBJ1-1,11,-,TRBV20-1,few,CSAHKETEAFF,TGCAGTGCTCACAAGGAAACTGAAGCTTTCTTT
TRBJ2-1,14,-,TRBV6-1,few,CATRGGGHYNEQFF,TGTGCCACTCGAGGAGGGGGGCACTACAATGAGCAGTTCTTC
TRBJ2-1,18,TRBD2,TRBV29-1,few,CSVEGVELAGVPYNEQFF,TGCAGCGTTGAAGGGGTTGAACTAGCGGGAGTTCCTTACAATGAGCAGTTCTTC
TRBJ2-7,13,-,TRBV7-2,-,CASSLALDYEQYF,TGTGCCAGCAGCTTAGCGCTAGACTACGAGCAGTACTTC
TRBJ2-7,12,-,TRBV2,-,CAGRTGLYEQYF,TGTGCCGGGAGGACGGGTCTCTACGAGCAGTACTTC
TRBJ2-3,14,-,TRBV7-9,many,CASSSPGRPDTQYF,TGTGCCAGCAGCTCCCCGGGTCGACCAGATACGCAGTATTTT
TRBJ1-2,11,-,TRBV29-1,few,CSGETGYGYTF,TGCAGCGGAGAAACGGGCTATGGCTACACCTTC
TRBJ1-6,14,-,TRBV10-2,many,CASSDSPGRSPLHF,TGCGCCAGCAGTGACAGTCCCGGGAGGTCACCCCTCCACTTT
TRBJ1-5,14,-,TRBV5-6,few,CASSLGGLHQPQHF,TGTGCCAGCAGCTTGGGGGGTTTGCATCAGCCCCAGCATTTT
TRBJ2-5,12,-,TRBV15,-,CATRSEGETQYF,TGTGCCACCAGGTCCGAAGGGGAGACCCAGTACTTC
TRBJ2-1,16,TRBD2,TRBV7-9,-,CASSPYLAGVGNEQFF,TGTGCCAGCAGCCCTTATCTAGCGGGAGTTGGCAATGAGCAGTTCTTC
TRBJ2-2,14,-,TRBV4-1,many,CASSHLTGTGELFF,TGCGCCAGCAGCCACCTGACTGGGACCGGGGAGCTGTTTTTT
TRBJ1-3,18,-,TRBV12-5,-,CASGGESGRRDSGNTIYF,TGTGCTAGTGGTGGGGAATCGGGACGTCGGGACTCTGGAAACACCATATATTTT
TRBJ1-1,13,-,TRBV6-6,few,CASSYRGYTEAFF,TGTGCCAGCAGTTACCGAGGTTACACTGAAGCTTTCTTT
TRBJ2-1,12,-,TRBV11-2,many,CASSPQGVEQFF,TGTGCCAGCAGCCCCCAAGGCGTTGAGCAGTTCTTC
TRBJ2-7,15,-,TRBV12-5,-,CASAPPVVVAYEQYF,TGTGCTAGTGCCCCCCCGGTCGTCGTCGCCTACGAGCAGTACTTC
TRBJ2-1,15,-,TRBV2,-,CASSAAGTKYNEQFF,TGTGCCAGCAGTGCAGCAGGGACAAAGTACAATGAGCAGTTCTTC
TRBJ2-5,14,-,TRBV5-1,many,CASSFRDIQETQYF,TGCGCCAGCAGCTTCCGGGACATCCAAGAGACCCAGTACTTC
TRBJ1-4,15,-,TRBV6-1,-,CASSPGRGTNEKLFF,TGTGCCAGCAGTCCAGGGAGGGGTACTAATGAAAAACTGTTTTTT
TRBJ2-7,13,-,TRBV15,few,CATRISSTYEQYF,TGTGCCACCAGGATTAGCAGCACCTACGAGCAGTACTTC
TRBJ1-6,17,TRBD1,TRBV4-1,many,CASSHPTEGQGASPLHF,TGCGCCAGCAGCCACCCCACCGAGGGACAGGGGGCTTCACCCCTCCACTTT
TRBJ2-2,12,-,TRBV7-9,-,CASSTLTGELFF,TGTGCCAGCAGCACCCTTACCGGGGAGCTGTTTTTT
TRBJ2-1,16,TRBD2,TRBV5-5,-,CASSLGTSGPIRGQFF,TGTGCCAGCAGCTTGGGGACTAGCGGGCCCATCCGGGGGCAGTTCTTC
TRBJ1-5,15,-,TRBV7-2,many,CASSFYFRGDQPQHF,TGTGCCAGCAGCTTTTATTTCAGGGGAGATCAGCCCCAGCATTTT
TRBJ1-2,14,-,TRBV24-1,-,CATSDPDRSYGYTF,TGTGCCACCAGTGACCCAGATCGATCCTATGGCTACACCTTC
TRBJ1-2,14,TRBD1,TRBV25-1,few,CASSPPGTAYGYTF,TGTGCCAGCAGTCCCCCCGGGACAGCCTATGGCTACACCTTC
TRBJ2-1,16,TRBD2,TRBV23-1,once,CASSQPPSGTYNEQFF,TGCGCCAGCAGTCAACCCCCCAGCGGGACGTACAATGAGCAGTTCTTC
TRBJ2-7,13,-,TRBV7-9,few,CARALDSSYEQYF,TGTGCCAGAGCCTTGGACAGTTCCTACGAGCAGTACTTC
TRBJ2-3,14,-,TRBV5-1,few,CASSLPGSTDTQYF,TGCGCCAGCAGTCTCCCCGGCAGCACAGATACGCAGTATTTT